These 10 T cell receptor beta chains were all obtained from the same sample, sequenced in a study of beta chain features in type 1 diabetes. The isolated RNA, all of it, was reverse transcribed, so expressed TCRB transcripts were what got sequenced. The assay was immunoSEQ multiplex PCR, and TCRdb's table has in-frame clones only and misses some. The table has nearly 250,000 clones, roughly 14% seen once. The sample comprised naive CD4+ T cells from blood. These receptors all come from a woman aged 40 to 49 in good health.

The chain employs TRBV14 and TRBJ2-2; TRBD1 might be the D (6 bases). This CDR3 spans 17 amino acids. Germline V lookup: CDR1 SGHDN, CDR2 FVKESK. V lost 6 bases to trimming and J lost 1 base, with 18 bases between them. The CDR3 region is CASSLLETGQNTGELFF. CDR3 sequence (DNA): TGTGCCAGCAGTCTCCTGGAGACAGGCCAGAACACCGGGGAGCTGTTTTTT.

The chain is built from TRBV7-9 and TRBJ2-7, with D possibly being TRBD2 (6 bases). CDR1 and CDR2 (germline): SEHNR, FQNEAQ (reference sequence). The germline V and J ends were trimmed by 5 bases and 0 bases, with 14 bases remaining between them. The CDR3 consists of 15 residues. The CDR3 here is CASSTAAGSSYEQYF. The CDR3 coding sequence is TGTGCCAGCAGCACCGCGGCGGGGAGCTCCTACGAGCAGTACTTC.

V usage is TRBV5-4 and J usage is TRBJ1-2, with D possibly being TRBD1 (6 bases). Between the trimmed V and J ends, which lost 2 bases and 5 bases, there was a span of 7 bases. The CDR3 sequence is 12 residues long. From germline, CDR1 is SGHNT and CDR2 YYREEE (reference sequence). CDR3 sequence (DNA): TGTGCCAGCAGCTTTCAGGGGTATGGCTACACCTTC. The encoded protein is CASSFQGYGYTF.

The J gene is TRBJ2-7, the V gene TRBV9; the match to TRBD1 covers 7 bases. The CDR3 is 13 residues long. Germline CDR1 SGDLS, CDR2 YYNGEE. The ends lost 5 bases at V and 6 bases at J; junction bases unmatched: 8. CDR3 coding DNA: TGTGCCAGCAGTCAGAGACAGGGCCCCGAGCAGTACTTC. It translates to CASSQRQGPEQYF.

This clone was found a few times. The chain is built from TRBV7-9 and TRBJ2-3; 8 bases align to TRBD2. CDR1 is SEHNR, CDR2 FQNEAQ, per germline (reference sequence). The length of the CDR3 is 16 residues. J lost 4 bases, V lost 3 bases, and 9 bases had no gene match. Here the CDR3 DNA reads TGTGCCAGCAGCTTTGGGACTAGACTAATCTCAGATACGCAGTATTTT. This sequence encodes CASSFGTRLISDTQYF.

The genes are TRBV5-4 and TRBJ2-5; weak D call: TRBD2 (5 bases). V lost 3 bases and J lost 1, with 13 bases in between. CDR3 size: 15 residues. Germline-derived CDR1 and CDR2 are SGHNT and YYREEE (reference sequence). The CDR3 DNA sequence: TGTGCCAGCAGCTCGGAGTCTGGGAGCCAAGAGACCCAGTACTTC. This encodes CASSSESGSQETQYF.

There are a few counts of this clone. The rearrangement uses TRBV5-1 and TRBJ2-1; no clear D gene. The germline V gene encodes CDR1 SGHRS and CDR2 YFSETQ. Trimming took off 6 bases at V and 7 bases at J, with 17 bases between the two ends. The CDR3 is made up of 14 amino acids. The CDR3 spells CASTVGPGRNEQFF. The DNA for the CDR3 is TGCGCCAGCACGGTAGGTCCGGGTCGGAATGAGCAGTTCTTC.

The V call is TRBV19, the J call TRBJ1-3; possible D gene TRBD1, 6 bases. The V end lost 9 bases, the J end lost 1 base, and 19 bases lay between the germline ends. The CDR3 is 16 residues long. The germline CDR1 and CDR2 sequences are LNHDA and SQIVND (reference sequence). The CDR3 DNA follows: TGTGCCAGACCGTGGGCCCCCAGGGGATCTGGAAACACCATATATTTT. Translated: CARPWAPRGSGNTIYF.

The table lists this clone with a few counts. The V call is TRBV7-2, the J call TRBJ2-5; 7 nucleotides align to TRBD2. From germline, CDR1 is SGHTA and CDR2 FQGNSA. The length of the CDR3 is 13 residues. V dropped 5 bases and J dropped 3; count of bases not matched to a gene: 3. CDR3 DNA sequence: TGTGCCAGCAGCGGGACTACGAAAGAGACCCAGTACTTC. It encodes CASSGTTKETQYF.

The CDR3 reads CASSLPARKYGYTF. The DNA of the CDR3 is TGTGCCAGCAGCTTGCCGGCTAGGAAATATGGCTACACCTTC. The rearrangement joins TRBV5-4 to TRBJ1-2; D is undetermined. This CDR3 region has 14 residues. Germline V CDR1 and CDR2: SGHNT, YYREEE (reference sequence). V lost 1 base and J 5 bases, leaving 12 bases between the germline ends.